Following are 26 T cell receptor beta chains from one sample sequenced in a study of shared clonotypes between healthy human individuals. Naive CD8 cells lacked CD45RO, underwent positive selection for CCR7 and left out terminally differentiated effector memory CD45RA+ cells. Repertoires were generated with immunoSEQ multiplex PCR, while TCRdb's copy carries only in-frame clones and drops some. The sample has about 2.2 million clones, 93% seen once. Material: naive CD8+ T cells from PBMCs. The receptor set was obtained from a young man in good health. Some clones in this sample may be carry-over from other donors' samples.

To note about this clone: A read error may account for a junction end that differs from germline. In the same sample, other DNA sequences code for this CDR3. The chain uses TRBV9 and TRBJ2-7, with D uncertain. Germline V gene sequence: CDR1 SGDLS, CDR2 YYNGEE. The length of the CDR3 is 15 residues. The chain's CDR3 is CASSVGSSPSYEQYF. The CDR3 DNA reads TGTGCCAGCAGCGTAGGTAGCAGTCCTTCCTACGAGCAGTACTTT. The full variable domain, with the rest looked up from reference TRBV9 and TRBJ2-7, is DSGVTQTPKHLITATGQRVTLRCSPRSGDLSVYWYQQSLDQGLQFLIQYYNGEERAKGNILERFSAQQFPDLHSELNLSSLELGDSALYFCASSVGSSPSYEQYFGPGTRLTVT.

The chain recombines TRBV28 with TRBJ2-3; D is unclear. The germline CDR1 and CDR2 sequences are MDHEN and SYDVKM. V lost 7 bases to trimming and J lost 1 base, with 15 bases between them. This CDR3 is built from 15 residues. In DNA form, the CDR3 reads TGTGCCAGCACCCCGCGGCTAGAGCGCACAGATACGCAGTATTTT. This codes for CASTPRLERTDTQYF. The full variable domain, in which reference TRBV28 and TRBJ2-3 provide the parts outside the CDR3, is DVKVTQSSRYLVKRTGEKVFLECVQDMDHENMFWYRQDPGLGLRLIYFSYDVKMKEKGDIPEGYSVSREKKERFSLILESASTNQTSMYLCASTPRLERTDTQYFGPGTRLTVL.

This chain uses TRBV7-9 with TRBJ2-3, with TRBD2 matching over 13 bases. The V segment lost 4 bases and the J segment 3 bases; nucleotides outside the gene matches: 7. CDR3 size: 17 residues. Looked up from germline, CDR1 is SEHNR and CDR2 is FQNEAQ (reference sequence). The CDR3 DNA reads TGTGCCAGCAGCTCGAGACTAGCGGGAGGAACAACAGATACGCAGTATTTT. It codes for CASSSRLAGGTTDTQYF.

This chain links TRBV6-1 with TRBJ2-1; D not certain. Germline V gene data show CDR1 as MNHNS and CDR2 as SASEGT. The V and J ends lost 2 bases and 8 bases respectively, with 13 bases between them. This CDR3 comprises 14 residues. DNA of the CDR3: TGTGCCAGCAGTGAAATAGGGCCTGGATATGAGCAGTTCTTC. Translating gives CASSEIGPGYEQFF.

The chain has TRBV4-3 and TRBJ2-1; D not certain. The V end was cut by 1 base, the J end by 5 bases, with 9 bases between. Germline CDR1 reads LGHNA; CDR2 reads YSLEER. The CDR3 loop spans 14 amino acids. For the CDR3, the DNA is TGCGCCAGCAGCCAAGTTTGGGCGAACAATGAGCAGTTCTTC. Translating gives CASSQVWANNEQFF.

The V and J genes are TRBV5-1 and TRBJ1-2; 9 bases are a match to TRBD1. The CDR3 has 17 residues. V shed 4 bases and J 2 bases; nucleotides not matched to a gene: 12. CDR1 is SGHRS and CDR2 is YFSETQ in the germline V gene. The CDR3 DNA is TGCGCCAGCAGCGCCGGGACAGGGAGATACATAAACTATGGCTACACCTTC. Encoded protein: CASSAGTGRYINYGYTF. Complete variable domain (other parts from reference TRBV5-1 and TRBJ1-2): KAGVTQTPRYLIKTRGQQVTLSCSPISGHRSVSWYQQTPGQGLQFLFEYFSETQRNKGNFPGRFSGRQFSNSRSEMNVSTLELGDSALYLCASSAGTGRYINYGYTFGSGTRLTVV.

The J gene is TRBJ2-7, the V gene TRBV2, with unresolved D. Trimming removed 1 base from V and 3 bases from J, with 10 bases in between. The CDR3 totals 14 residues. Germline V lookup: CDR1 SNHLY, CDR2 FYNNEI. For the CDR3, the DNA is TGTGCCAGCAGTGAAGGGAAGGTAGACTACGAGCAGTACTTC. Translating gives CASSEGKVDYEQYF.

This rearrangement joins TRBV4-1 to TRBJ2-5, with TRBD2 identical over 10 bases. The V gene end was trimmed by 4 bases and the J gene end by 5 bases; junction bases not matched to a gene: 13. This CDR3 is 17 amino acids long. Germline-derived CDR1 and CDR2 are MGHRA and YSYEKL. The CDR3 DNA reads TGCGCCAGCAGCCCCTGGACTAGCGGAGAGGCCAGGGAGACCCAGTACTTC. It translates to CASSPWTSGEARETQYF.

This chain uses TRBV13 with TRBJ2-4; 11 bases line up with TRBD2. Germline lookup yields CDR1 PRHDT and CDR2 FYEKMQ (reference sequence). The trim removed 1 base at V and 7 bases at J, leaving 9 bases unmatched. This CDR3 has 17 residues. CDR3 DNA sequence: TGTGCCAGCAGCTTAGCGGTAGCGGGAGGGCCAAGGAACATTCAGTACTTC. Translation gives CASSLAVAGGPRNIQYF.

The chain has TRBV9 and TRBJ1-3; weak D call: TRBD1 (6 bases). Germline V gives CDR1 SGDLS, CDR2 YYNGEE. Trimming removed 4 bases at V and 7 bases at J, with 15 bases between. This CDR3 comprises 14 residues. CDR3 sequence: CASSRRWGANTIYF. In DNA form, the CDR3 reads TGTGCCAGCAGCAGGCGGTGGGGGGCCAACACCATATATTTT. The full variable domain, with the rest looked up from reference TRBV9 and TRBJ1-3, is DSGVTQTPKHLITATGQRVTLRCSPRSGDLSVYWYQQSLDQGLQFLIQYYNGEERAKGNILERFSAQQFPDLHSELNLSSLELGDSALYFCASSRRWGANTIYFGEGSWLTVV.

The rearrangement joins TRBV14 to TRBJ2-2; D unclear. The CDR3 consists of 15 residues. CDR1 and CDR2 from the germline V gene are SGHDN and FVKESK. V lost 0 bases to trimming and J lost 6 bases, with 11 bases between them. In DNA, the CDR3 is TGTGCCAGCAGCCAAGACCATTGGATGGCCGGGGAGCTGTTTTTT. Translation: CASSQDHWMAGELFF.

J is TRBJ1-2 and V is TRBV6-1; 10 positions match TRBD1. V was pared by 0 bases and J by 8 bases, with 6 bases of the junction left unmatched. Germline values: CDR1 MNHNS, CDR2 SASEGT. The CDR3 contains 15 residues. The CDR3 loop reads CASSEAWGQGSGYTF. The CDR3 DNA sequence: TGTGCCAGCAGTGAAGCTTGGGGACAGGGGAGCGGCTACACCTTC.

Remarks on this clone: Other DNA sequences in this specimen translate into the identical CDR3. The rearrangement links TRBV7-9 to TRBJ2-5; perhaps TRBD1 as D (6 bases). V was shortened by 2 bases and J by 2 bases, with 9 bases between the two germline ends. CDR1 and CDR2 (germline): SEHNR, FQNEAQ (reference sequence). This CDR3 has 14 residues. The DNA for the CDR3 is TGTGCCAGCAGCTTACAGGGGAATCAAGAGACCCAGTACTTC. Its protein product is CASSLQGNQETQYF. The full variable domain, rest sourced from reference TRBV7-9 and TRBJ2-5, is DTGVSQNPRHKITKRGQNVTFRCDPISEHNRLYWYRQTLGQGPEFLTYFQNEAQLEKSRLLSDRFSAERPKGSFSTLEIQRTEQGDSAMYLCASSLQGNQETQYFGPGTRLLVL.

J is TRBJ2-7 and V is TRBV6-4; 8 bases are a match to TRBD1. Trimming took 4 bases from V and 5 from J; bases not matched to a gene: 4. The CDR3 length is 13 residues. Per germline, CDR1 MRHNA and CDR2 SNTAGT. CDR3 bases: TGTGCCAGCAGTGGGCAGGGGGCACACGAGCAGTACTTC. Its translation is CASSGQGAHEQYF.

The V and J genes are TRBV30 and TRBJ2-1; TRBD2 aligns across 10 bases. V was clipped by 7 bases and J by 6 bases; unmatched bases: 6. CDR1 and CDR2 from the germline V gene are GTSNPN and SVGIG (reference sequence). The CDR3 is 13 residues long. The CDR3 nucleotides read TGTGCCTCAGGACTAGCGGTAATCAATGAGCAGTTCTTC. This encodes CASGLAVINEQFF.

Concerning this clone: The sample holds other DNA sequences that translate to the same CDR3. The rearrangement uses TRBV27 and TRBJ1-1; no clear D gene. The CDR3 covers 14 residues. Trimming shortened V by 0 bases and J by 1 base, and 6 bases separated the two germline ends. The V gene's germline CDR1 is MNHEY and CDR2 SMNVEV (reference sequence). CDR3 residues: CASSLSGGNTEAFF. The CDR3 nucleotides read TGTGCCAGCAGTTTATCGGGTGGGAACACTGAAGCTTTCTTT.

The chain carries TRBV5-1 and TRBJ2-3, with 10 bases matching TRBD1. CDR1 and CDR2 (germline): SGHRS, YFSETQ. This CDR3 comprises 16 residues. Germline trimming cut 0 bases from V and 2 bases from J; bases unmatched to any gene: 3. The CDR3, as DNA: TGCGCCAGCAGCTTGGGGGGACAGGGGACCACAGATACGCAGTATTTT. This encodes CASSLGGQGTTDTQYF. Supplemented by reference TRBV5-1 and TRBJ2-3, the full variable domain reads KAGVTQTPRYLIKTRGQQVTLSCSPISGHRSVSWYQQTPGQGLQFLFEYFSETQRNKGNFPGRFSGRQFSNSRSEMNVSTLELGDSALYLCASSLGGQGTTDTQYFGPGTRLTVL.

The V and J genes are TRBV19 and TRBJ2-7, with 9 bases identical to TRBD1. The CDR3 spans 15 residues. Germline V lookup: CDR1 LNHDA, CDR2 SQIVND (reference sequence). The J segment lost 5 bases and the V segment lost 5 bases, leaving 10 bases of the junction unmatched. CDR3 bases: TGTGCCAGTAGTTTACGGGACAGGGCATCTGACGAGCAGTACTTC. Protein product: CASSLRDRASDEQYF.

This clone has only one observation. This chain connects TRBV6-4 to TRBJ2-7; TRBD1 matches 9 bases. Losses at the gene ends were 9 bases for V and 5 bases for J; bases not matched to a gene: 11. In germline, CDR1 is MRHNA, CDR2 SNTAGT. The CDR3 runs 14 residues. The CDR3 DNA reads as TGTGCCAGGCACACCGGGACAGGGCGACACGAGCAGTACTTC. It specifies CARHTGTGRHEQYF.

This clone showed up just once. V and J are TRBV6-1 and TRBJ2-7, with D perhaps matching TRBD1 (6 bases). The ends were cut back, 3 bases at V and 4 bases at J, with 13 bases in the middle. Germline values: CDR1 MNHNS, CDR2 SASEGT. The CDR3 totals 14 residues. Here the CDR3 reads CASSEGVTGYEQYF. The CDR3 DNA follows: TGTGCCAGCAGTGAGGGGGTTACAGGGTACGAGCAGTACTTC.

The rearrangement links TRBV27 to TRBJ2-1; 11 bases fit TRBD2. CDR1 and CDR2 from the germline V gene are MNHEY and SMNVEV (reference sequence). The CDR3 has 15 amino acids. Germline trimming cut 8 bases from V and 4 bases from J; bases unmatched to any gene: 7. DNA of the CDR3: TGTGCCAGCGCTTCCGGGACTAGCGGTTACAATGAGCAGTTCTTC. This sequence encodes CASASGTSGYNEQFF.

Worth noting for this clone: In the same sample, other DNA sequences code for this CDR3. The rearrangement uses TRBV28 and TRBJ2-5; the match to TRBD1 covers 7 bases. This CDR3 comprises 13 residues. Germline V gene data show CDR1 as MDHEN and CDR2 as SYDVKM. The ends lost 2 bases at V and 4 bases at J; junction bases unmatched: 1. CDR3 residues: CASSLRGRETQYF. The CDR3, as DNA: TGTGCCAGCAGTTTAAGGGGGCGAGAGACCCAGTACTTC.

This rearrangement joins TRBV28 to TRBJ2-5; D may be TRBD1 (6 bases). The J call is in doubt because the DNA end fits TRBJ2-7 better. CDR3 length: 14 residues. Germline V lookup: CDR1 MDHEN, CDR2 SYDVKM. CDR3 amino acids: CASSLWGPSYEQYF. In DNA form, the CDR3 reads TGTGCCAGCAGTTTGTGGGGGCCAAGCTACGAGCAGTACTTC.

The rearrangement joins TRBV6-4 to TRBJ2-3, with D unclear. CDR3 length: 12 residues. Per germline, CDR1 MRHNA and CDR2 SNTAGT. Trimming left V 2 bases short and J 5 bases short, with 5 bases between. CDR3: CASSDRGDTQYF. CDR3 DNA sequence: TGTGCCAGCAGTGACAGAGGAGATACGCAGTATTTT.

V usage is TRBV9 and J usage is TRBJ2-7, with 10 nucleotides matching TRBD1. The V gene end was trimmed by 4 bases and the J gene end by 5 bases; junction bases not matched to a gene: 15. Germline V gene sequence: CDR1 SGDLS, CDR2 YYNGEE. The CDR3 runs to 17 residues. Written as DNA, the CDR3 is TGTGCCAGCAGCTCCCGCCGGGGGGACAGGGGTTCCCACGAGCAGTACTTC. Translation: CASSSRRGDRGSHEQYF.

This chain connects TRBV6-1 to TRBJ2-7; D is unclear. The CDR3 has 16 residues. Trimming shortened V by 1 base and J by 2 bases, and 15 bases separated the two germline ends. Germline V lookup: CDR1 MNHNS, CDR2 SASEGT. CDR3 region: CASSEGVVQVTYEQYF. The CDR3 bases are TGTGCCAGCAGTGAAGGGGTTGTGCAGGTTACCTACGAGCAGTACTTC.